These 21 T cell receptor beta chains originate from one sample sequenced in a study of cytomegalovirus exposure and HLA in healthy donors. Amplification used 60 Vbeta primers and 13 Jbeta primers. The table came from immunoSEQ multiplex PCR; TCRdb's copy has only in-frame clones and leaves some out. The data hold about 88,000 clones, with approximately 79% observed a single time. The material sequenced was PBMCs. These receptors all stem from a man under 40 in good health and CMV-seronegative.

The J gene is TRBJ2-1, the V gene TRBV7-2, with 11 bases fitting TRBD2. Trimming removed 5 bases from V and 4 bases from J; junction bases left unmatched: 4. The germline CDR1 and CDR2 sequences are SGHTA and FQGNSA. The CDR3 is 15 residues long. CDR3 amino acids: CASSRSGGEYNEQFF. The CDR3 DNA sequence: TGTGCCAGCAGCCGTAGCGGGGGGGAGTACAATGAGCAGTTCTTC.

J is TRBJ2-7 and V is TRBV30; no clear D gene. Trimming stripped 2 bases from V and 5 bases from J, with 7 bases between. CDR1 GTSNPN and CDR2 SVGIG come from the germline V gene (reference sequence). The CDR3 totals 11 residues. The CDR3 reads CAWSRVDEQYF. CDR3 nucleotide sequence: TGTGCCTGGAGTCGAGTAGACGAGCAGTACTTC.

In its sample, this clone was seen a few times. The V call is TRBV29-1, the J call TRBJ1-2; the D is unclear. V gave up 4 bases and J gave up 2 bases, with 8 bases separating them. The CDR3 loop spans 12 amino acids. Germline CDR1 SQVTM, CDR2 ANQGSEA. The CDR3 region is CSVASQNYGYTF. CDR3 nucleotide sequence: TGCAGCGTTGCTTCGCAGAACTATGGCTACACCTTC.

V gene TRBV21-1 combines with J gene TRBJ2-2; the table's D call, TRBD1, was not checked against the DNA. TRBV21-1 is a pseudogene locus. This CDR3 region has 16 residues. Here the CDR3 reads CASSLRDNLNTGELFF. CDR3 nucleotide sequence: TGTGCCAGCAGCCTTCGGGACAACCTGAACACCGGGGAGCTGTTTTTT.

V usage is TRBV6-1 and J usage is TRBJ1-1, with 8 positions matching TRBD1. V shed 2 bases and J 0 bases; nucleotides not matched to a gene: 8. The germline V gene encodes CDR1 MNHNS and CDR2 SASEGT. The CDR3 spans 17 residues. The DNA of the CDR3 is TGTGCCAGCAGTGAAAGGGGGACAGGCCTCATGAACACTGAAGCTTTCTTT. Translated: CASSERGTGLMNTEAFF.

This rearrangement joins TRBV2 to TRBJ2-3; 10 nucleotides agree with TRBD1. Germline V lookup: CDR1 SNHLY, CDR2 FYNNEI. This CDR3 is built from 15 residues. The V and J ends lost 6 bases and 2 bases, in that order; junction bases with no gene match: 5. The CDR3, as DNA: TGTGCCAGCAGGGGACAGGGGTGGATCACAGATACGCAGTATTTT. Translation gives CASRGQGWITDTQYF.

This clone occurred a few times. The gene calls are TRBV7-9 and TRBJ1-1, with 9 bases lining up with TRBD1. The CDR3 extends over 15 amino acids. After removal of 0 bases from V and 1 base from J, the junction contained 0 bases not matched to a gene. Germline values: CDR1 SEHNR, CDR2 FQNEAQ (reference sequence). CDR3 DNA: TGTGCCAGCAGCTTAGCGGACAGGGGGAACACTGAAGCTTTCTTT. It is translated as CASSLADRGNTEAFF.

The gene calls are TRBV5-1 and TRBJ1-2, with D uncertain. The germline V gene encodes CDR1 SGHRS and CDR2 YFSETQ. The V and J ends lost 3 bases and 3 bases respectively, with 12 bases between them. The CDR3 is 14 amino acids. CDR3 sequence: CASSYGGGDYGYTF. The CDR3 bases are TGCGCCAGCAGCTATGGTGGCGGAGACTATGGCTACACCTTC. The whole variable domain, remainder taken from reference TRBV5-1 and TRBJ1-2, is KAGVTQTPRYLIKTRGQQVTLSCSPISGHRSVSWYQQTPGQGLQFLFEYFSETQRNKGNFPGRFSGRQFSNSRSEMNVSTLELGDSALYLCASSYGGGDYGYTFGSGTRLTVV.

The chain couples TRBV5-1 to TRBJ2-1; a weak D match, TRBD1 (6 bases). V lost 4 bases and J 0 bases, leaving 11 bases between the germline ends. This CDR3 is built from 15 residues. Germline CDR1 reads SGHRS; CDR2 reads YFSETQ. The CDR3 protein is CASSAGTNSYNEQFF. CDR3 DNA: TGCGCCAGCAGCGCCGGGACAAACTCCTACAATGAGCAGTTCTTC.

This sequence joins TRBV11-1 and TRBJ2-7; the match to TRBD1 covers 8 bases. V lost 0 bases to trimming and J lost 6 bases; unmatched junction nucleotides: 7. CDR3 length equals 15 residues. Looked up from germline, CDR1 is SGHAT and CDR2 is FQDESV (reference sequence). The CDR3 sequence is CASSLAGQGLSEQYF. CDR3 DNA sequence: TGTGCCAGCAGCTTAGCTGGACAGGGTTTAAGCGAGCAGTACTTC.

The chain employs TRBV27 and TRBJ1-2; perhaps TRBD1 as D (6 bases). The germline V and J ends were trimmed by 5 bases and 8 bases, with 18 bases remaining between them. From germline, CDR1 is MNHEY and CDR2 SMNVEV (reference sequence). The CDR3 is 14 amino acids. Written as DNA, the CDR3 is TGTGCCAGCAGTACCCGCCAGGGGAACCAGGGCTACACCTTC. Translated: CASSTRQGNQGYTF.

The chain joins TRBV10-3 to TRBJ1-2; 7 bases are a match to TRBD1. The J segment lost 3 bases and the V segment lost 7 bases, leaving 8 bases of the junction unmatched. CDR1 is ENHRY, CDR2 SYGVKD, per germline. The CDR3 is 14 amino acids. The CDR3 here is CAITPKQGDYGYTF. The CDR3, as DNA: TGTGCCATCACCCCGAAGCAGGGGGACTATGGCTACACCTTC.

The rearrangement joins TRBV7-9 to TRBJ2-2; D gene unclear. This CDR3 has 14 amino acids. Germline V CDR1 and CDR2: SEHNR, FQNEAQ (reference sequence). The V end lost 1 base, the J end lost 4 bases, and 7 bases lay between the germline ends. CDR3 amino acids: CASSLGSGTGELFF. The CDR3 DNA follows: TGTGCCAGCAGCTTAGGCTCGGGCACCGGGGAGCTGTTTTTT.

This sequence joins TRBV28 and TRBJ1-2; D unresolved. The V and J ends lost 5 bases and 4 bases respectively, with 14 bases between them. The germline CDR1 and CDR2 sequences are MDHEN and SYDVKM. CDR3 length: 14 amino acids. CDR3 nucleotides: TGTGCCAGCAGTCCACCCGACAAGGTCTATGGCTACACCTTC. Translated: CASSPPDKVYGYTF.

CDR3 in amino acids: CASSTGSQNTEAFF. The CDR3 region has the DNA TGTGCCAGCAGCACCGGGAGCCAGAACACTGAAGCTTTCTTT. The genes are TRBV7-9 and TRBJ1-1; no definite D call. The CDR3 length is 14 residues. V shed 5 bases and J shed 1 base, with 11 bases lying between them. The germline V gene has CDR1 SEHNR and CDR2 FQNEAQ (reference sequence).

In its sample, this clone was seen a few times. The J gene is TRBJ2-7, the V gene TRBV18, with D maybe TRBD2 (5 bases). With 0 bases removed from V and 0 bases from J, the gap between germline ends came to 6 bases. This CDR3 is built from 14 residues. Germline V gene data show CDR1 as KGHSH and CDR2 as LQKENI. This CDR3 reads CASSPPAGSYEQYF. The CDR3 DNA reads as TGTGCCAGCTCACCACCGGCGGGCTCCTACGAGCAGTACTTC.

The chain recombines TRBV6-1 with TRBJ2-3; D is undetermined. The CDR3 consists of 13 residues. The V end was cut by 5 bases, the J end by 4 bases, with 10 bases between. Germline assignment: CDR1 MNHNS and CDR2 SASEGT. The CDR3 loop is CASSLYRADTQYF. In nucleotides, the CDR3 is TGTGCCAGCAGTCTATACCGGGCAGATACGCAGTATTTT.

This sequence joins TRBV6-1 and TRBJ1-2; D not resolved. The V gene's germline CDR1 is MNHNS and CDR2 SASEGT. The CDR3 totals 13 residues. V was cut by 2 bases and J by 1 base, with 5 bases left in between. This CDR3 reads CASSEQINYGYTF. The CDR3 nucleotides are TGTGCCAGCAGTGAACAGATTAACTATGGCTACACCTTC.

J is TRBJ1-2 and V is TRBV5-1; tentatively, D is TRBD1 (6 bases). With 0 bases removed from V and 4 bases from J, the gap between germline ends came to 13 bases. The CDR3 contains 15 residues. CDR1 is SGHRS and CDR2 is YFSETQ in the germline V gene. This chain's CDR3 is CASSLGPGVSYGYTF. CDR3 coding DNA: TGCGCCAGCAGCTTGGGGCCAGGGGTATCCTATGGCTACACCTTC. The whole variable domain, filled in from reference TRBV5-1 and TRBJ1-2, reads KAGVTQTPRYLIKTRGQQVTLSCSPISGHRSVSWYQQTPGQGLQFLFEYFSETQRNKGNFPGRFSGRQFSNSRSEMNVSTLELGDSALYLCASSLGPGVSYGYTFGSGTRLTVV.

The chain recombines TRBV5-1 with TRBJ2-1; D is unresolved. The ends were cut back, 4 bases at V and 10 bases at J, with 9 bases in the middle. Germline CDR1 SGHRS, CDR2 YFSETQ. This CDR3 contains 11 residues. The CDR3 nucleotides are TGCGCCAGCAGCCTAGACCGAGAGCAGTTCTTC. Translated: CASSLDREQFF.

V is TRBV19 and J is TRBJ1-3; D may be TRBD1 (6 bases). Germline V gene sequence: CDR1 LNHDA, CDR2 SQIVND (reference sequence). The CDR3 has 17 residues. Deletions cut 5 bases from V and 0 bases from J, with 17 bases between. CDR3: CASSADRRAFSGNTIYF. The CDR3 coding sequence is TGTGCCAGTAGTGCCGACAGGAGAGCCTTCTCTGGAAACACCATATATTTT.